This T cell receptor (beta chain) appears in the sequencing data of a study of blood T cell repertoires in COVID-19. Some clones are missing from TCRdb's copy, which holds only in-frame ones; the method was immunoSEQ multiplex PCR. This sample has roughly 250,000 clones; under 85% occur once, and the top ten carry 4%. CDR3 length: 15 residues. V dropped 5 bases and J dropped 5; count of bases not matched to a gene: 9. CDR1 is SGHTA, CDR2 FQGTGA, per germline. What was sequenced was peripheral blood. This clonotype originated in a woman in her thirties or forties with active or convalescent COVID-19. The rearrangement joins TRBV7-3 to TRBJ1-2; the match to TRBD1 covers 9 bases. The DNA of the CDR3 is TGTGCCAGCAGCACTTCCGGGACAGGGCTATATGGCTACACCTTC. Protein: CASSTSGTGLYGYTF.